This TCR beta chain originates from a study of cytomegalovirus exposure and HLA in healthy donors. The study ran its PCR with 60 Vbeta and 13 Jbeta primers. How the authors handled the data: Later, tens of millions of unique TCR beta chains were counted in an analysis, and some 9.9 million of them were shared. Using immunoSEQ multiplex PCR, the repertoire was profiled, and TCRdb retains in-frame clones only, with some absent. The DNA gave D and trimming, while V, J and clone size come from that table. This table has over 200,000 clones, more than 75% appearing once. The table lists this clone with a count of one. This CDR3 contains 15 residues. Germline CDR1 SEHNR, CDR2 FQNEAQ (reference sequence). Losses at the gene ends were 5 bases for V and 4 bases for J; bases not matched to a gene: 8.

The chain is built from TRBV7-9 and TRBJ2-5; 9 nucleotides agree with TRBD2. The clonotype originates from a human donor in good health. Source material: PBMCs. DNA for the CDR3: TGTGCCAGCAGCGCCCGACTAGCGGAGACAGAGACCCAGTACTTC. Protein sequence: CASSARLAETETQYF.